A single sample gave rise to the 31 T cell receptor beta chains below, sequenced in a study of PD-1 blockade in classical Hodgkin lymphoma. Described time point: cycle 4 day 1 (C4D1), after six to seven weeks of nivolumab. Brentuximab vedotin exposure varied among the patients, all of whom had relapsed after autologous stem cell transplantation. Produced via immunoSEQ multiplex PCR; TCRdb's table is partial and in-frame only. The sample yields about 47,000 clones, around 80% seen once. The sample here was peripheral blood mononuclear cells (PBMCs), taken before the fourth cycle of nivolumab. Receptor source: a human donor with classical Hodgkin lymphoma.

The J gene is TRBJ2-1, the V gene TRBV5-1; 8 bases fit TRBD2. The CDR3 extends over 17 amino acids. V lost 1 base, J lost 5 bases, and 11 bases stayed unmatched. CDR1 and CDR2 (germline): SGHRS, YFSETQ. CDR3 region: CASSLIIGSGINNEQFF. In DNA, the CDR3 is TGCGCCAGCAGCTTGATCATCGGTAGCGGGATCAACAATGAGCAGTTCTTC.

The chain combines TRBV13 with TRBJ2-7; 11 positions match TRBD2. The germline V gene has CDR1 PRHDT and CDR2 FYEKMQ (reference sequence). CDR3 length: 16 residues. Trimming at V came to 5 bases and at J to 2 bases, leaving 8 bases not matched to a gene. CDR3 nucleotides: TGTGCCAGCAGCCAGGGACTAGCGGTCGTGGCCTACGAGCAGTACTTC. Protein sequence: CASSQGLAVVAYEQYF. Full variable domain (missing parts from reference TRBV13 and TRBJ2-7): AAGVIQSPRHLIKEKRETATLKCYPIPRHDTVYWYQQGPGQDPQFLISFYEKMQSDKGSIPDRFSAQQFSDYHSELNMSSLELGDSALYFCASSQGLAVVAYEQYFGPGTRLTVT.

J is TRBJ2-3 and V is TRBV6-5, with D uncertain. Germline assignment: CDR1 MNHEY and CDR2 SVGAGI. V was pared by 2 bases and J by 1 base, with 10 bases between. The CDR3 spans 15 residues. The CDR3 sequence is CASSYNPARTDTQYF. CDR3 in DNA: TGTGCCAGCAGTTACAATCCAGCGCGCACAGATACGCAGTATTTT.

This clone was observed a single time. J is TRBJ2-1 and V is TRBV5-1; no firm D call. Trimming left V 0 bases short and J 4 bases short, with 5 bases between. CDR3 length: 13 amino acids. CDR1 is SGHRS and CDR2 is YFSETQ in the germline V gene. The CDR3 region is CASSLALYNEQFF. The CDR3 DNA is TGCGCCAGCAGCTTGGCCCTATACAATGAGCAGTTCTTC.

V and J are TRBV6-6 and TRBJ2-3; perhaps TRBD1 as D (7 bases). Germline CDR1 reads MNHNY; CDR2 reads SVGAGI (reference sequence). Trimming removed 6 bases from V and 3 bases from J, with 19 bases in between. The CDR3 covers 16 residues. The CDR3 reads CASSLAGGTRTDTQYF. The CDR3 DNA is TGTGCCAGCAGCCTGGCAGGGGGGACAAGGACAGATACGCAGTATTTT.

V gene TRBV6-6 combines with J gene TRBJ2-1, with 9 bases lining up with TRBD1. J was trimmed by 7 bases and V by 1 base; bases with no gene match: 5. CDR1 and CDR2 from the germline V gene are MNHNY and SVGAGI (reference sequence). The CDR3 has 15 amino acids. The CDR3 DNA is TGTGCCAGCAGTTACTTGGGACAGGGTAATAATGAGCAGTTCTTC. It specifies CASSYLGQGNNEQFF.

This clone occurred once. This chain uses TRBV19 with TRBJ2-7, with TRBD1 matching over 7 bases. Germline loops: CDR1 LNHDA, CDR2 SQIVND (reference sequence). The CDR3 is 14 residues long. V trimming: 4 bases; J trimming: 1 base; junction bases outside the gene matches: 4. The CDR3 spells CASSRTGPSYEQYF. CDR3 bases: TGTGCCAGTAGTAGGACAGGTCCGTCCTACGAGCAGTACTTC.

V gene TRBV4-2 combines with J gene TRBJ2-3, with D perhaps matching TRBD1 or TRBD2 (5 bases each). V gave up 0 bases and J gave up 8 bases, with 15 bases separating them. The CDR3 covers 15 residues. Per the germline V gene, CDR1 is LGHNA and CDR2 is YNFKEQ. For the CDR3, the DNA is TGTGCCAGCAGCCAAGAATACTCCAGGGAGATTACGCAGTATTTT. The encoded protein is CASSQEYSREITQYF.

The rearrangement joins TRBV30 to TRBJ2-1, with 12 positions matching TRBD2. CDR1 is GTSNPN and CDR2 is SVGIG in the germline V gene (reference sequence). CDR3 length: 14 amino acids. The V gene end was trimmed by 8 bases and the J gene end by 4 bases; junction bases not matched to a gene: 6. The CDR3 DNA reads TGTGCCAGCAGACTAGCGGGAGTGTACAATGAGCAGTTCTTC. This sequence encodes CASRLAGVYNEQFF.

This clone was recorded once. This chain joins TRBV5-4 and TRBJ1-6, with TRBD1 identical over 8 bases. Germline V gene sequence: CDR1 SGHNT, CDR2 YYREEE (reference sequence). This CDR3 is 15 amino acids long. With 0 bases clipped from V and 5 bases from J, the junction kept 1 base outside the gene matches. The CDR3, as DNA: TGTGCCAGCAGCTTGGGACAGGGGAATAATTCACCCCTCCACTTT. Its translation: CASSLGQGNNSPLHF. Drawing the rest from reference TRBV5-4 and TRBJ1-6, the complete variable domain is ETGVTQSPTHLIKTRGQQVTLRCSSQSGHNTVSWYQQALGQGPQFIFQYYREEENGRGNFPPRFSGLQFPNYSSELNVNALELDDSALYLCASSLGQGNNSPLHFGNGTRLTVT.

This clone showed up just a few times. The chain employs TRBV10-2 and TRBJ1-3; no firm D call. CDR1 is WSHSY, CDR2 SAAADI, per germline. CDR3 length: 14 amino acids. V was shortened by 6 bases and J by 0 bases, with 9 bases between the two germline ends. The CDR3 is CASRASGSGNTIYF. The DNA of the CDR3 is TGCGCCAGCAGGGCGTCGGGCTCTGGAAACACCATATATTTT.

This sequence joins TRBV16 and TRBJ1-3; a possible D gene is TRBD1 (6 bases). Germline assignment: CDR1 KGHSY and CDR2 FQNENV. This CDR3 region has 15 residues. The germline V and J ends were trimmed by 2 bases and 2 bases, with 10 bases remaining between them. CDR3 amino acids: CASSQTTGTGNTIYF. The CDR3 DNA is TGTGCCAGCAGCCAAACCACAGGGACTGGAAACACCATATATTTT.

The V and J genes are TRBV19 and TRBJ1-3, with D possibly TRBD1 on 6 matching bases. In germline, CDR1 is LNHDA, CDR2 SQIVND (reference sequence). Trimming removed 9 bases from V and 3 bases from J, with 12 bases in between. This CDR3 has 13 amino acids. The CDR3 reads CASSTGRGNTIYF. CDR3 nucleotide sequence: TGTGCCAGCTCCACAGGGCGTGGAAACACCATATATTTT.

V usage is TRBV30 and J usage is TRBJ2-7; D might be TRBD1 (5 bases). The CDR3 is made up of 11 amino acids. Germline CDR1 reads GTSNPN; CDR2 reads SVGIG (reference sequence). With 5 bases removed from V and 1 base from J, the gap between germline ends came to 6 bases. CDR3 sequence reads: CAWGASYEQYF. CDR3 sequence (DNA): TGTGCCTGGGGGGCATCCTACGAGCAGTACTTC. Full variable domain (outside the CDR3, taken from reference TRBV30 and TRBJ2-7): SQTIHQWPATLVQPVGSPLSLECTVEGTSNPNLYWYRQAAGRGLQLLFYSVGIGQISSEVPQNLSASRPQDRQFILSSKKLLLSDSGFYLCAWGASYEQYFGPGTRLTVT.

Here the CDR3 reads CAWSPSSRANYGYTF. The DNA for the CDR3 is TGTGCCTGGAGTCCCTCGAGTAGGGCTAACTATGGCTACACCTTC. This chain uses TRBV30 with TRBJ1-2; unclear D gene. Germline values: CDR1 GTSNPN, CDR2 SVGIG (reference sequence). There are 15 residues in the CDR3. Trimming took off 2 bases at V and 0 bases at J, with 13 bases between the two ends.

J is TRBJ2-1 and V is TRBV5-4, with D hard to call. The germline V gene encodes CDR1 SGHNT and CDR2 YYREEE (reference sequence). This CDR3 is built from 13 residues. The ends were cut back, 4 bases at V and 8 bases at J, with 13 bases in the middle. The CDR3 loop reads CASSAGFLDEQFF. In nucleotides, the CDR3 is TGTGCCAGCAGCGCTGGATTTTTGGATGAGCAGTTCTTC.

The chain links TRBV20-1 to TRBJ2-1; perhaps D is TRBD1 or TRBD2 (5 bases each). The V end lost 4 bases, the J end lost 7 bases, and 8 bases lay between the germline ends. The V gene's germline CDR1 is DFQATT and CDR2 SNEGSKA (reference sequence). This CDR3 region has 11 residues. Written as DNA, the CDR3 is TGCAGTGCTAATGAGGGGAATGAGCAGTTCTTC. Amino acid sequence: CSANEGNEQFF.

The genes are TRBV6-1 and TRBJ1-1; D gene unclear. Germline V CDR1 and CDR2: MNHNS, SASEGT. This CDR3 comprises 14 residues. The ends were cut back, 0 bases at V and 10 bases at J, with 15 bases in the middle. The CDR3 sequence: CASSEATSYAGAFF. DNA for the CDR3: TGTGCCAGCAGTGAAGCAACGTCCTATGCTGGAGCTTTCTTT.

This clone is termed medium-sized (0.01 to 0.1%). The V and J genes are TRBV19 and TRBJ2-1; no firm D call. The CDR3 totals 15 residues. V lost 1 base and J lost 5, with 12 bases in between. Germline-derived CDR1 and CDR2 are LNHDA and SQIVND (reference sequence). The CDR3 DNA follows: TGTGCCAGTAGTATAGGGATACTGGAACACAATGAGCAGTTCTTC. Translated, it gives CASSIGILEHNEQFF.

The chain carries TRBV5-1 and TRBJ2-5, with no clear D. The CDR3 totals 14 residues. The V gene lost 3 bases and the J gene lost 4 bases, with 13 bases spanning the gap. Germline V gives CDR1 SGHRS, CDR2 YFSETQ. The CDR3 DNA is TGCGCCAGCAGCTCTCAGGACCCGGGAGAGACCCAGTACTTC. Translated: CASSSQDPGETQYF.

This clone was counted a few times. The chain uses TRBV2 and TRBJ1-1, with D hard to call. The CDR3 spans 14 residues. V was clipped by 3 bases and J by 0 bases, with 8 bases between them. In germline, CDR1 is SNHLY, CDR2 FYNNEI. The CDR3 nucleotides read TGTGCCAGCAGTGACAGGCTGCTGAACACTGAAGCTTTCTTT. It codes for CASSDRLLNTEAFF.

This clone came up once. This sequence joins TRBV18 and TRBJ2-5; D perhaps matches TRBD2 (5 bases). Trimming removed 3 bases at V and 5 bases at J, with 16 bases between. The germline V gene has CDR1 KGHSH and CDR2 LQKENI. This CDR3 contains 15 residues. The chain's CDR3 is CASSPTREGGETQYF. The CDR3 nucleotides read TGTGCCAGCTCACCCACACGAGAGGGCGGGGAGACCCAGTACTTC.

The V call is TRBV19, the J call TRBJ1-5, with D hard to call. Germline V gene sequence: CDR1 LNHDA, CDR2 SQIVND (reference sequence). This CDR3 has 16 amino acids. V gave up 5 bases and J gave up 4 bases, with 18 bases separating them. Written as DNA, the CDR3 is TGTGCCAGTAGTCCCAGGTCTAGAGGGTGGAATCAGCCCCAGCATTTT. It encodes CASSPRSRGWNQPQHF. The full variable domain, completed using reference TRBV19 and TRBJ1-5, is DGGITQSPKYLFRKEGQNVTLSCEQNLNHDAMYWYRQDPGQGLRLIYYSQIVNDFQKGDIAEGYSVSREKKESFPLTVTSAQKNPTAFYLCASSPRSRGWNQPQHFGDGTRLSIL.

The chain carries TRBV7-8 and TRBJ2-7; 7 bases align to TRBD2. V lost 1 base and J lost 5; bases outside the gene matches: 20. The CDR3 contains 19 residues. Germline assignment: CDR1 SGHVS and CDR2 FQNEAQ. The DNA of the CDR3 is TGTGCCAGCAGCTTAGTCGGGGGGACCGCTTACGGGAAAGGGGACGAGCAGTACTTC. It specifies CASSLVGGTAYGKGDEQYF.

The chain joins TRBV11-3 to TRBJ2-1; possible D gene TRBD2, 5 bases. Trimming pared 5 bases from V and 7 bases from J, leaving 9 bases between. The CDR3 contains 12 residues. CDR1 and CDR2 (germline): SGHNT, YENEEA. In DNA form, the CDR3 reads TGTGCCAGCAGCCGGCCGGGGAATGAGCAGTTCTTC. Its translation: CASSRPGNEQFF.

This chain links TRBV27 with TRBJ1-2; 9 nucleotides agree with TRBD1. Germline CDR1 is MNHEY and CDR2 is SMNVEV (reference sequence). This CDR3 spans 14 amino acids. Trimming removed 3 bases from V and 6 bases from J; junction bases left unmatched: 5. CDR3 in DNA: TGTGCCAGCAGTTTGGGGACAGGGTCTGATGGCTACACCTTC. Translation gives CASSLGTGSDGYTF.

This chain connects TRBV5-5 to TRBJ1-3; TRBD1 agrees at 9 bases. The germline gives CDR1 SGHKS, CDR2 YYEKEE (reference sequence). The CDR3 runs 18 residues. V was pared by 3 bases and J by 8 bases, with 18 bases of the junction left unmatched. CDR3 residues: CASSSKFRDRVLKDTIYF. In nucleotides, the CDR3 is TGTGCCAGCAGCTCTAAATTCCGGGACAGGGTGTTGAAAGACACCATATATTTT.

The chain has TRBV28 and TRBJ1-3; 7 nucleotides align to TRBD1. This CDR3 is 18 amino acids long. CDR1 and CDR2 (germline): MDHEN, SYDVKM. Germline trimming cut 6 bases from V and 0 bases from J; bases unmatched to any gene: 14. CDR3: CASSTTYPGQSSGNTIYF. The CDR3 DNA is TGTGCCAGCAGCACAACCTACCCGGGACAGTCCTCTGGAAACACCATATATTTT.

This clone was detected only a few times. For the CDR3, the DNA is TGTGCCAGCAGCAGGGAAGTTAACTACACCTTC. The encoded protein is CASSREVNYTF. V usage is TRBV7-9 and J usage is TRBJ1-2; D gene ambiguous. V lost 5 bases and J lost 10, with 11 bases in between. The CDR3 consists of 11 residues. Germline CDR1 and CDR2: SEHNR and FQNEAQ (reference sequence).

The rearrangement uses TRBV11-2 and TRBJ1-1; no firm D call. Germline CDR1 is SGHAT and CDR2 is FQNNGV. CDR3 length: 12 residues. V was clipped by 6 bases and J by 4 bases, with 9 bases between them. In DNA form, the CDR3 reads TGTGCCAGCAGGATGGCGGGCACTGAAGCTTTCTTT. It specifies CASRMAGTEAFF.

The rearrangement joins TRBV6-6 to TRBJ2-7; 8 bases line up with TRBD1. With 0 bases clipped from V and 3 bases from J, the junction kept 7 bases outside the gene matches. Germline V gene sequence: CDR1 MNHNY, CDR2 SVGAGI (reference sequence). The CDR3 is made up of 16 amino acids. The CDR3 sequence: CASSYSTGQAFYEQYF. The CDR3 DNA reads TGTGCCAGCAGTTACTCGACGGGACAGGCTTTCTACGAGCAGTACTTC.